These 27 T cell receptor beta chains were all obtained from the same sample, sequenced in a study of CD8+ T cells in alopecia areata. Sequencing used cDNA as its template, made by extracting RNA and reverse transcribing it. Only in-frame clones appear in the TCRdb table, and some are missing; sequencing was by immunoSEQ multiplex PCR. The sample records almost 250,000 clones, roughly 69% being singletons. The specimen was CD4+ T cells sorted from blood, collected at week 0. Receptors originate from a human donor with alopecia areata.

The chain couples TRBV5-1 to TRBJ1-1; TRBD1 matches at 8 bases. J gave up 4 bases and V 5 bases, and 7 bases lay outside the gene matches. Germline V gene lookup returns CDR1 SGHRS and CDR2 YFSETQ. This CDR3 is built from 14 residues. The CDR3 protein is CASRKQTGGTEAFF. CDR3 nucleotides: TGCGCCAGCAGAAAGCAAACAGGGGGCACTGAAGCTTTCTTT.

The count of this clone is one. The rearrangement joins TRBV6-1 to TRBJ2-7; D remains unclear. This CDR3 is 13 amino acids long. Germline loops: CDR1 MNHNS, CDR2 SASEGT. Trimming removed 4 bases from V and 3 bases from J, with 10 bases in between. The CDR3 loop reads CASSGKGSYEQYF. The CDR3 DNA sequence: TGTGCCAGCAGTGGGAAAGGCAGCTACGAGCAGTACTTC.

CDR3 nucleotide sequence: TGCAGCGGACGACAGGGGTCTGAGACCCAGTACTTC. Its protein is CSGRQGSETQYF. The chain couples TRBV29-1 to TRBJ2-5, with 8 bases lining up with TRBD1. V shed 7 bases and J 5 bases; nucleotides not matched to a gene: 6. Germline values: CDR1 SQVTM, CDR2 ANQGSEA. This CDR3 comprises 12 residues.

The J gene is TRBJ1-5, the V gene TRBV4-1; no clear D. This CDR3 has 16 residues. CDR1 is MGHRA and CDR2 is YSYEKL in the germline V gene. Trimming shortened V by 1 base and J by 5 bases, and 15 bases separated the two germline ends. CDR3 amino acids: CASSQGIFQRDQPQHF. In DNA, the CDR3 is TGCGCCAGCAGCCAAGGGATATTCCAAAGAGATCAGCCCCAGCATTTT.

The chain links TRBV6-6 to TRBJ2-5, with TRBD2 matching 9 bases. The CDR3 covers 13 residues. The germline gives CDR1 MNHNY, CDR2 SVGAGI (reference sequence). After removal of 6 bases from V and 5 bases from J, the junction contained 4 bases not matched to a gene. CDR3 sequence: CASSPTSGETQYF. DNA of the CDR3: TGTGCCAGCAGCCCAACTAGCGGGGAGACCCAGTACTTC.

The chain combines TRBV9 with TRBJ1-1; D is unclear. Trimming removed 0 bases from V and 6 bases from J, with 9 bases in between. Germline V gene sequence: CDR1 SGDLS, CDR2 YYNGEE. This CDR3 region has 13 residues. The CDR3 reads CASSVVGSAEAFF. The CDR3 nucleotides read TGTGCCAGCAGCGTAGTTGGGTCTGCTGAAGCTTTCTTT.

There are a few counts of this clone. The chain is built from TRBV5-4 and TRBJ1-1; D not resolved. Germline loops: CDR1 SGHNT, CDR2 YYREEE (reference sequence). There are 12 residues in the CDR3. V lost 0 bases, J lost 3 bases, and 3 bases lay in between. CDR3 residues: CASSLEHTEAFF. Written as DNA, the CDR3 is TGTGCCAGCAGCTTGGAGCACACTGAAGCTTTCTTT.

The V and J genes are TRBV13 and TRBJ1-1; 8 bases fit TRBD1. J lost 4 bases, V lost 5 bases, and 3 bases had no gene match. Germline V gene sequence: CDR1 PRHDT, CDR2 FYEKMQ (reference sequence). The CDR3 extends over 13 amino acids. The DNA for the CDR3 is TGTGCCAGCAGCGCGGACAGGGTCACTGAAGCTTTCTTT. This translates into CASSADRVTEAFF.

About this clone itself: At the DNA level, this CDR3 is encoded by other sequences in the same sample as well. The chain has TRBV20-1 and TRBJ2-7; tentative D call: TRBD2 (5 bases). The CDR3 is made up of 11 amino acids. CDR1 is DFQATT, CDR2 SNEGSKA, per germline (reference sequence). V lost 3 bases to trimming and J lost 5 bases, with 8 bases between them. CDR3 coding DNA: TGCAGTGCTAGCCTCGGGGACGAGCAGTACTTC. Translating gives CSASLGDEQYF.

This clone was recorded a few times. The J gene is TRBJ1-1, the V gene TRBV5-1, with 7 nucleotides matching TRBD1. The germline V gene encodes CDR1 SGHRS and CDR2 YFSETQ. The CDR3 has 13 amino acids. J was trimmed by 4 bases and V by 4 bases; bases with no gene match: 4. For the CDR3, the DNA is TGCGCCAGCAGCCCGGAGGGGGCCACTGAAGCTTTCTTT. Residues: CASSPEGATEAFF.

The CDR3: CASAGTGGSEAFF. CDR3 DNA: TGTGCCAGCGCTGGGACAGGGGGATCTGAAGCTTTCTTT. The chain carries TRBV25-1 and TRBJ1-1, with 11 bases that match TRBD1. The germline V gene encodes CDR1 MGHDK and CDR2 SYGVNS. The V segment lost 8 bases and the J segment 6 bases; nucleotides outside the gene matches: 5. The length of the CDR3 is 13 residues.

This chain joins TRBV9 and TRBJ2-7; tentative D call: TRBD2 (6 bases). This CDR3 has 14 amino acids. Trimming removed 0 bases at V and 2 bases at J, with 9 bases between. Germline CDR1 is SGDLS and CDR2 is YYNGEE. The CDR3 protein is CASSVEEGPYEQYF. Written as DNA, the CDR3 is TGTGCCAGCAGCGTAGAGGAGGGCCCCTACGAGCAGTACTTC.

The chain is built from TRBV15 and TRBJ1-5; 11 bases line up with TRBD1. V trimming: 3 bases; J trimming: 6 bases; junction bases outside the gene matches: 4. The CDR3 covers 15 residues. CDR1 is LNHNV and CDR2 is YYDKDF in the germline V gene (reference sequence). This CDR3 reads CATSSGDRGSQPQHF. In nucleotides, the CDR3 is TGTGCCACCAGCAGCGGGGACAGGGGGTCTCAGCCCCAGCATTTT.

This clone was picked up a small number of times. The rearrangement uses TRBV6-5 and TRBJ2-1; TRBD2 matches at 11 bases. The length of the CDR3 is 16 residues. Germline V CDR1 and CDR2: MNHEY, SVGAGI. V was pared by 4 bases and J by 8 bases, with 10 bases of the junction left unmatched. The CDR3 loop is CASSSTSGGAIYEQFF. CDR3 bases: TGTGCCAGCAGTTCTACTAGCGGGGGTGCGATCTATGAGCAGTTCTTC.

This chain connects TRBV7-8 to TRBJ2-3; the match to TRBD2 covers 11 bases. Germline lookup yields CDR1 SGHVS and CDR2 FQNEAQ. The length of the CDR3 is 15 residues. V trimming: 8 bases; J trimming: 4 bases; junction bases outside the gene matches: 8. The CDR3 spells CASSSISGGADTQYF. Here the CDR3 DNA reads TGTGCCAGCTCGTCCATTAGCGGGGGGGCAGATACGCAGTATTTT.

This rearrangement joins TRBV15 to TRBJ1-1, with 7 bases that match TRBD1. The CDR3 totals 15 residues. Unmatched junction bases numbered 7, after V lost 4 bases and J lost 2 bases. Germline CDR1 LNHNV, CDR2 YYDKDF (reference sequence). The CDR3: CATSTLGTENTEAFF. DNA for the CDR3: TGTGCCACCAGCACCCTAGGGACAGAAAACACTGAAGCTTTCTTT.

The chain employs TRBV2 and TRBJ2-7, with D unclear. Deletions cut 2 bases from V and 4 bases from J, with 9 bases between. This CDR3 is 13 amino acids long. The germline V gene has CDR1 SNHLY and CDR2 FYNNEI. The CDR3 nucleotides are TGTGCCAGCAGTGAACAGGTTGGATACGAGCAGTACTTC. This translates into CASSEQVGYEQYF. Variable domain in full (rest from reference TRBV2 and TRBJ2-7): EPEVTQTPSHQVTQMGQEVILRCVPISNHLYFYWYRQILGQKVEFLVSFYNNEISEKSEIFDDQFSVERPDGSNFTLKIRSTKLEDSAMYFCASSEQVGYEQYFGPGTRLTVT.

This rearrangement joins TRBV2 to TRBJ1-5; weak D call: TRBD1 (6 bases). CDR1 is SNHLY and CDR2 is FYNNEI in the germline V gene. There are 14 residues in the CDR3. V lost 4 bases and J lost 8, with 15 bases in between. The CDR3 coding sequence is TGTGCCAGCAGTGCGGAAACAGGGAGGGAGCCCCAGCATTTT. It is translated as CASSAETGREPQHF.

This chain connects TRBV2 to TRBJ1-1, with 10 bases fitting TRBD1. V shed 1 base, J shed 10 bases, and the junction held 6 bases outside the gene matches. Germline values: CDR1 SNHLY, CDR2 FYNNEI. The length of the CDR3 is 14 residues. CDR3 amino acids: CASSEERTGGVAFF. The CDR3 bases are TGTGCCAGCAGTGAAGAGAGGACAGGGGGAGTAGCTTTCTTT. The variable domain in full, completed from reference TRBV2 and TRBJ1-1, reads EPEVTQTPSHQVTQMGQEVILRCVPISNHLYFYWYRQILGQKVEFLVSFYNNEISEKSEIFDDQFSVERPDGSNFTLKIRSTKLEDSAMYFCASSEERTGGVAFFGQGTRLTVV.

The rearrangement links TRBV14 to TRBJ1-2; D unresolved. The CDR3 contains 14 residues. Germline V gives CDR1 SGHDN, CDR2 FVKESK. Trimming removed 1 base at V and 7 bases at J, with 13 bases between. The CDR3 sequence is CASSQAASVGGYTF. As DNA, the CDR3 is TGTGCCAGCAGCCAAGCTGCCTCGGTAGGTGGCTACACCTTC.

The chain has TRBV29-1 and TRBJ2-7; 8 positions agree with TRBD1. With 7 bases clipped from V and 5 bases from J, the junction kept 7 bases outside the gene matches. This CDR3 region has 12 residues. CDR1 and CDR2 (germline): SQVTM, ANQGSEA. CDR3: CSAGTGQNEQYF. Here the CDR3 DNA reads TGCAGCGCTGGGACAGGCCAGAACGAGCAGTACTTC.

There are a few counts of this clone. The rearrangement uses TRBV9 and TRBJ1-2; D possibly corresponds to TRBD1 (6 bases). The length of the CDR3 is 14 residues. Germline V gives CDR1 SGDLS, CDR2 YYNGEE. The V gene lost 4 bases and the J gene lost 4 bases, with 14 bases spanning the gap. The CDR3 nucleotides are TGTGCCAGCAGCCCACAGGGTAGGGCCTATGGCTACACCTTC. The encoded protein is CASSPQGRAYGYTF.

This clone occurred a few times. The V call is TRBV25-1, the J call TRBJ2-5; D is perhaps TRBD2 (6 bases). This CDR3 spans 12 amino acids. The V and J ends lost 3 bases and 14 bases respectively, with 16 bases between them. Germline V gene sequence: CDR1 MGHDK, CDR2 SYGVNS. The CDR3 DNA reads as TGTGCCAGCAGTGAGCGGGGCAGGGACCTATACTTC. Encoded protein: CASSERGRDLYF.

The rearrangement joins TRBV29-1 to TRBJ1-6; 9 bases are shared with TRBD1. Germline CDR1 SQVTM, CDR2 ANQGSEA. V shed 4 bases, J shed 7 bases, and the junction held 2 bases outside the gene matches. The CDR3 length is 13 residues. The CDR3 DNA reads as TGCAGCGTTGGGGACAGGGTAAATTCACCCCTCCACTTT. This codes for CSVGDRVNSPLHF.

The chain combines TRBV11-2 with TRBJ2-7; D call uncertain. The CDR3 extends over 13 amino acids. V was cut by 6 bases and J by 7 bases, with 16 bases left in between. Germline V gene sequence: CDR1 SGHAT, CDR2 FQNNGV. The CDR3 coding sequence is TGTGCCAGCAGACCAACTCCCCTCCTAGAGCAGTACTTC. Residues: CASRPTPLLEQYF.

The V and J genes are TRBV30 and TRBJ2-2; D is possibly TRBD1 or TRBD2 (5 bases each). The germline V and J ends were trimmed by 0 bases and 6 bases, with 8 bases remaining between them. Germline V CDR1 and CDR2: GTSNPN, SVGIG (reference sequence). The CDR3 runs 13 residues. The chain's CDR3 is CAWSVRGAGELFF. The CDR3 coding sequence is TGTGCCTGGAGTGTACGAGGGGCCGGGGAGCTGTTTTTT. Based on the CDR3 plus reference TRBV30 and TRBJ2-2, the full variable domain is SQTIHQWPATLVQPVGSPLSLECTVEGTSNPNLYWYRQAAGRGLQLLFYSVGIGQISSEVPQNLSASRPQDRQFILSSKKLLLSDSGFYLCAWSVRGAGELFFGEGSRLTVL.

This sequence joins TRBV4-1 and TRBJ1-2, with D unclear. Per the germline V gene, CDR1 is MGHRA and CDR2 is YSYEKL. Trimming stripped 1 base from V and 8 bases from J, with 14 bases between. This CDR3 is built from 14 residues. CDR3 loop: CASSQGVLMRGYTF. CDR3 coding DNA: TGCGCCAGCAGCCAAGGGGTACTTATGCGGGGCTACACCTTC.